A selection of T cell receptor beta chains follows, all from one sample in a study of CD8 T cells in Susac syndrome. Each CDR3 protein is one row after TCRdb ran MiXCR on the immunoSEQ multiplex PCR reads. The repertoire consists of about 49,000 distinct CDR3 sequences, with over 85% occurring once and the leading ten covering about 0.55%. Sample: CD8+ T cells from PBMCs. All receptors come from a human donor in good health. Each CDR3 is given without its conserved first and last residue.

j_gene,v_gene,CDR3aa
TRBJ2-7,TRBV12-3/TRBV12-4,ASSDGTGGLEQY
TRBJ2-7,TRBV6-5,ASSYPRDRDNPSYEQY
TRBJ1-4,TRBV5-6,ASSPAGSSYEKLF
TRBJ2-7,TRBV5-1,ASSFGLAGSSYEQY
TRBJ2-1,TRBV10-3,AISESPATGEQF
TRBJ2-2,TRBV10-2,ASRKLALGNTGELF
TRBJ1-2,TRBV29-1,SVELGTAYGYT
TRBJ2-5,TRBV7-9,ASSLFSLSPGETQY
TRBJ2-1,TRBV5-1,ASSSGTSGRFTYNEQF
TRBJ2-2,TRBV14,ASSQVPVTTGELF
TRBJ2-7,TRBV27,ASRTALDDYEQY
TRBJ2-7,TRBV7-9,ASSSTVYEQY
TRBJ1-1,TRBV7-9,ASSTWTGNTEAF
TRBJ2-1,TRBV7-2,ASSLASGTKYNEQF
TRBJ2-1,TRBV29-1,SVGTSYNEQF
TRBJ2-1,TRBV9,ASSVEASVYNEQF
TRBJ2-7,TRBV5-1,ASRHDGYEQY
TRBJ2-5,TRBV5-1,ASRPGLAGLETQY
TRBJ1-3,TRBV19,ASSMRTDLGNTIY
TRBJ1-5,TRBV28,ASSLNLGEQPQH
TRBJ2-1,TRBV10-3,AISEFLAGGPYNEQF
TRBJ2-1,TRBV2,ASFGTSGYNEQF
TRBJ2-2,TRBV5-1,ASSAPPHDRANTGELF
TRBJ2-1,TRBV29-1,SVEGTSYSSYNEQF
TRBJ2-3,TRBV29-1,SVEDPPPRGTDTQY
TRBJ2-7,TRBV29-1,SVVQANYEQY
TRBJ2-1,TRBV6-4,ASSDSVEGEQF
TRBJ1-1,TRBV7-9,ASRQGEAEAF
TRBJ2-1,TRBV29-1,SVWSGYNEQF
TRBJ2-7,TRBV6-6,ASSYRAGEQY
TRBJ2-7,TRBV15,ATSRVKGAGYEQY
TRBJ2-7,TRBV28,ASSLAQSYEQY
TRBJ1-1,TRBV5-1,ASSPDRGITEAF
TRBJ1-2,TRBV29-1,SAPGQGDYGYT
TRBJ1-2,TRBV23-1,ASSQGNSGQVGYT
TRBJ2-7,TRBV7-8,ASSLTSAEQY
TRBJ2-2,TRBV2,ASSEAVSPGELF
TRBJ2-7,TRBV9,ASSVASGSSPDEQY
TRBJ2-2,TRBV5-6,ASSLGPLPGELF
TRBJ1-1,TRBV7-6,ASTFEQGNTEAF
TRBJ2-7,TRBV7-9,ASSLGPVRGQY
TRBJ2-1,TRBV5-1,ASSSPAGAGNEQF
TRBJ1-1,TRBV28,ASSPRLGGTEAF
TRBJ1-5,TRBV20-1,SARGLRGEAQPQH
TRBJ2-1,TRBV29-1,SVANNEQF
TRBJ2-6,TRBV15,ATSRDDTGPSGANVLT
TRBJ2-7,TRBV27,ASSLSPNYEQY
TRBJ1-4,TRBV13,ASSLGPGDEKLF
TRBJ2-7,TRBV12-3/TRBV12-4,ASSLNVYEQY
TRBJ2-5,TRBV7-9,ASSPLGPQETQY
TRBJ1-2,TRBV15,ATSRDEGWRMVDGYT
TRBJ2-7,TRBV5-1,ASSLGDPYEQY
TRBJ2-5,TRBV27,ASRKAYQETQY
TRBJ1-1,TRBV10-3,AISESEGVAEAF
TRBJ2-2,TRBV7-2,ASSPSGTGNTGELF
TRBJ2-7,TRBV7-2,ASSSLAGVNEQY
TRBJ2-3,TRBV3-1,ASSQVPAATDTQY